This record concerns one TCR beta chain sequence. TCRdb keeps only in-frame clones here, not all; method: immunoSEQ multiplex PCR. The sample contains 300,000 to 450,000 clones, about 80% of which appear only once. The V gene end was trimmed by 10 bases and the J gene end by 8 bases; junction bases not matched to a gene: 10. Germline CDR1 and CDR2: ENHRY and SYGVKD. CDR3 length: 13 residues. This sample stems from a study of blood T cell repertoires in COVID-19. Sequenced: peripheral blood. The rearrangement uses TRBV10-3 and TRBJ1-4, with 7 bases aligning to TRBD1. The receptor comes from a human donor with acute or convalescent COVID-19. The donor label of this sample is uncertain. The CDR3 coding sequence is TGTGCCAGCCACAGGGGAATAGGCGAAAAACTGTTTTTT. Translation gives CASHRGIGEKLFF.